This TCR beta chain stems from a study of T cells in Graves' hyperthyroidism and ophthalmopathy (dated by TCRdb to about 2019). About the study as a whole: Peripheral blood samples were taken at initial diagnosis, before any treatment was given. The study also compared thyroid tissue and blood T-cell repertoires from more than five Graves' hyperthyroidism patients. TCR V-J signatures able to tell the groups apart were searched for in a discovery cohort of approximately 95 patients, of whom around 42 had Graves' ophthalmopathy and 55 to 60 had stable Graves' hyperthyroidism. Once sampling was done, hyperthyroidism patients were given methimazole at a starting dose of 30 mg daily, whereas ophthalmopathy patients were given high-dose intravenous methylprednisolone. The 100 or so discovery patients were divided at random into training and test sets in a 7:3 ratio. The paper reports TCR Vbeta CDR3 sequencing of roughly 140 peripheral blood samples: some 41 ophthalmopathy, 75 to 80 hyperthyroidism and around 17 progressor patients. Prospective prediction of ophthalmopathy was tested in an independent validation cohort consisting of fewer than 20 hyperthyroidism patients and 15 or so patients who later progressed to ophthalmopathy. Broad study findings and their caveats: A model built on a 13 V-J signature distinguished ophthalmopathy from stable hyperthyroidism, reaching roughly 88% sensitivity and 81.08% specificity in cross-validation and 80%/75% in testing. In validation, the model predicted progression to ophthalmopathy with around 71% sensitivity and approximately 72% specificity, a median of 6.5 months before onset. No statistical method was used to set the sample size in advance, and investigators knew the group allocation. Blood samples also contained most of the expanded thyroid clonotypes (frequency above 0.001), which suggests that blood repertoires may reflect thyroid immune responses.

Amplification of TCR beta CDR3 regions was carried out from RNA transcripts. The first round of RT-PCR for the TCR CDR3 was performed with the HTBI primer set and the Qiagen OneStep RT-PCR kit. Libraries were constructed in a second round of multiplex PCR, after which size selection and purification were performed. Paired-end sequencing of the libraries was performed with 100 bp reads on an Illumina HiSeq2000. As for how the authors treated the data: SOAPnuke was used to process the raw data, with reads discarded if the reads contained adapters or uncalled bases, had a mean Phred below 15, or lacked an exact constant-primer or identifier match. High-quality paired reads were merged with COPE v1.2.5, and unique nucleotide sequences were defined as clonotypes. Clonotypes were aligned to IMGT TRBV, TRBD and TRBJ reference segments using MiTCR v1.1. Analysis was restricted to V-J combinations with a frequency above 0.0001, which covered roughly 99% of repertoires. A TCS score was defined as the ratio of F50 (clonal expansion) to E x V (chaos), with BLOSUM62-based TCRdist applied between CDR3 peptides within each V-J. Welch's t-statistics and random forest reduced several hundred V-J features to roughly 13, which were used in a naive Bayes classifier (R e1071). The raw public reads went through TCRdb reprocessing: fastp at Q25, MiXCR clone calling, in-frame beta chains kept. Each entry is one CDR3 protein sequence, shown with its most common DNA and genes. The V and J calls here are based on TCRdb, not the publication. The sample table holds about 200,000 distinct CDR3 sequences, of which 15% to 20% were seen once. In total, the top ten clones hold approximately 50% of the sample.

Stable Graves' hyperthyroidism was defined as no progression to ophthalmopathy during 18 months of follow-up. Hyperthyroidism patients were newly diagnosed, had a disease duration of under 2 months, and were aged 18 to 65 years. The study excluded patients with uncontrolled infections, other autoimmune diseases, pregnancy or lactation. Diagnoses were established on the basis of clinical symptoms, serum thyroxine and TRAb, thyroid ultrasound, and orbital computed tomography. PBMCs were isolated from 10 ml of fresh peripheral blood by Ficoll-Paque density gradient centrifugation. Total RNA was extracted with Trizol reagent, and quality was checked on an Agilent 2100 Bioanalyzer. As encoded in the germline V gene, CDR1 is MNHNS while CDR2 is SASEGT. The CDR3 measures 16 amino acids from cysteine to phenylalanine. Of all the DNA, just the CDR3 is kept, 48 bases in frame from base 1. The V and J ends are trimmed by 1 base and 5 bases, leaving 17 bases between them.

About this clonotype: The clone's antigen remains unknown. No much larger clonotype is one base removed from it; base qualities were not supplied.

This sequence originates from a man aged 45-65 years with Graves' hyperthyroidism. Recombination connected TRBV6-1 to TRBJ1-2; the D segment could be TRBD1, given 6 matching bases. Sequencing was done on a sample of blood. The CDR3 sequence is CASSEGPPGAIYGYTF. The sequence in DNA is TGTGCCAGCAGTGAAGGTCCGCCAGGGGCGATTTATGGCTACACCTTC.